This T cell receptor beta chain stems from a study of cytomegalovirus exposure and HLA in healthy donors (TCRdb year 2017). About the full investigation: An earlier analysis of several hundred of the donors reported 250 to 300 Gb of sequence data and around 110 million unique TCR beta sequences from 150 million to 200 million T cells. An early release that covered fewer than 750 HLA-typed donors contained 300 to 350 gigabases of sequencing data and 65 million to 100 million unique TCR sequences. To study patterns of TCR occurrence, a later analysis re-analyzed previously published TCR beta repertoires from just over 650 donors and added high-resolution HLA genotyping. Rather than using new phenotypic data, the later analysis identified candidate immune exposures from TCR beta sequences and from how often those sequences occurred across donors. To decide whether each TCR beta V gene segment behaved as functional or pseudogenic, an earlier analysis of some 540 of the donors relied on high-throughput TCR beta sequencing. HLA typing included class I and class II loci at four-digit resolution. Every repertoire in the discovery cohort had been generated on one and the same sequencing platform. A separate validation cohort of roughly 130 different subjects was used in addition to the roughly 670-subject first cohort. Roughly 5 DR-DQ haplotypes were handled as single units for association and clustering because linkage in the cohort was strong. Genome-wide SNP genotypes for about 65% of the roughly 700 donors were used in a later genetic analysis, which treated that subset as a discovery cohort. To predict cytomegalovirus infection status, the study brought together high-throughput TCR immunosequencing, statistical association of individual TCRs with disease status, and machine learning. Of the 300 to 450 genotyped donors, 65% to 90% fell in the genetic ancestry cluster associated with self-reported Caucasian donors. The study profiled the T cell repertoires of fewer than 850 subjects by immunosequencing and related them to cytomegalovirus serostatus. The number of donors typed differed by locus, with about 629-630 for A, B, C, DRB1 and DQB1, approximately 500 for DQA1, 600 to 610 for DPA1, and some 450 for DPB1. On average, roughly 250,000 unique TCR beta nucleotide sequences were sequenced per donor among several hundred genotyped donors of the cohort, with roughly 18% of those sequences being non-productive. Donor age, sex, ethnicity and CMV serostatus were compiled alongside the repertoire data. The study was designed to test whether signatures of past pathogen exposure could be identified by cataloging public T cell receptors. What the research found in general, with its limitations: Because some donors lacked HLA typing at each locus, the association tests relied only on the typed subset. Linkage disequilibrium might explain the correlated functional status among segregating V segments, but an unknown experimental factor could not be ruled out. Some IMGT-functional V segments, including TRBV6-2 and TRBV6-3, could not be told apart with the 87-base-pair reads, so those segments were excluded. A further reported finding was that TCR beta sequences accurately predicted the HLA-A and HLA-B alleles for most subjects in the first cohort. Because counts were too low, around 17 rarely observed V segments, including chromosome 9 orphons, were left out of the earlier analysis of 500 to 750 of the donors. In vitro tests confirmed that a few of the cytomegalovirus-associated TCR beta chains recognize cytomegalovirus antigens. A later analysis found that most CMV-associated TCR beta chains appeared HLA-restricted, with HLA associations seemingly driven largely by CMV exposure. The cohort was sequenced for TCR beta chains only, and without alpha or paired-chain data the features that could be detected were limited. When HLA alleles, especially DR and DQ, strongly co-occurred, TCR associations were difficult to assign to individual alleles. According to the authors, the approach could potentially be generalized to other disease states and immunological phenotypes. The classifier was reported to diagnose cytomegalovirus status with high specificity and sensitivity in both the original cohort and the validation cohort. In a later analysis, HLA-associated TCR beta chains were found to be more clonally expanded and to have lower generation probabilities than equally common non-associated chains. While some public TCRs were present in many individuals, most TCR sequences turned up only very rarely across donors. Sequencing depth was assumed to be roughly uniform across donors in the presence/absence analyses, though that assumption may not hold. In a later analysis, several top co-occurrence clusters were reported to appear linked to parvovirus B19, influenza, CMV and Epstein-Barr virus. Immune exposure information for the cohort was limited to CMV serostatus. A cluster of highly shared sequence variants was judged likely to be a technical artifact of the sequencing pipeline. An association between a missense DCLRE1C variant and V-gene and J-gene trimming of TCR beta chains was found in a later genetic analysis and replicated in an independent cohort. An earlier analysis of 587 of the donors showed that most TCR beta V segments appeared in productive rearrangements either about 87% or about 30% of the time, which broadly matched IMGT annotations. Specific HLA alleles were associated with about 17,000 TCR beta sequences at a false discovery rate of 0.05 in a later analysis. According to a later genetic analysis, donors in an Asian-associated ancestry cluster had fewer N-insertions in productive TCRs than the approximately 650-donor mean. The study listed 150 to 200 TCR beta chains as associated with cytomegalovirus. In a later analysis, the rate of TCR association differed among HLA loci, with DRB1 alleles having the most associated TCRs and HLA-C alleles having the fewest.

The cohort was made up of hundreds of healthy bone marrow donors. At the time of sampling, all cohort members were nominally healthy, though unrecorded immune exposures were likely present. The donor tested CMV seronegative and was one of the 352 seronegative cohort members. Each donor provided a peripheral blood sample, and peripheral blood mononuclear cells were used for TCR beta sequencing. Genomic DNA was extracted from the blood cell samples with the Qiagen DNeasy Blood Extraction Kit. The CDR3 covers 17 residues, taking in both the cysteine and the phenylalanine. Only the CDR3 DNA is retained, 51 bases long and in frame from the first base. V trim: 0 bases; J trim: 1 base; unmatched bases: 8. The germline V gene supplies CDR1 MNHNS and CDR2 SASEGT. For this clone: Its cognate antigen has yet to be identified. Qualities for individual bases were not recorded, and no much larger clone is one base off.

The library relied on the immunoSEQ multiplex PCR assay. A mixture of 60 forward primers for TCR Vbeta segments and 13 reverse primers for TCR Jbeta segments was used in the multiplex PCR. The CDR3 region of rearranged TCR beta genes was amplified from genomic DNA with a multiplex PCR assay. On the Illumina HiSeq System, the amplified TCR beta libraries were sequenced as 87-base-pair reads. Per the original workflow: A later analysis counted approximately 76 million unique TCR beta chains across the 550 to 700 repertoires, and around 9.9 million of these chains were shared by at least two donors. Raw reads were error-corrected and collapsed into unique sequences by a nearest-neighbor algorithm in which closely related sequences were merged to remove PCR and sequencing errors. V, D and J gene segments were assigned by aligning CDR3 sequences to IMGT reference sequences. Each retained sequence needed at least a six-nucleotide match to both a V gene segment and a J gene segment. Rearrangements were classified as productive when the CDR3 lacked stop codons and remained in frame with V and J, and all other rearrangements were classified as non-productive. CDR3 was defined by IMGT convention, running from the second conserved V-encoded cysteine to the conserved J-encoded phenylalanine. The earlier analysis of 550 to 650 of the donors excluded any sequence lacking an unambiguous match to a single V gene segment. An earlier analysis of over 450 of the donors classified V segments as functional when productive rearrangements were above 56.7% and as segregating when the standard deviation between donors was above 5%. To diagnose cytomegalovirus status from the catalog of TCR beta chain sequences, a statistical classification framework was built. In a later analysis, V and J genes were assigned by comparing TCR nucleotide sequences against IMGT/GENE-DB human TR gene sequences. The TCRdist pipeline was used in a later analysis to assign CDR3 sequences and most-parsimonious VDJ recombination scenarios. In a later analysis, each TCR beta chain was defined by its CDR3 amino acid sequence together with its V-gene family, and reads without a unique V-gene family were excluded. To address suspected cross-contamination and a sequencing artifact, a later analysis removed 592 highly shared, low-generation-probability nucleotide sequences. For each public chain, a later analysis derived a clonal expansion index from normalized ranks of inferred template counts within each repertoire. A later analysis computed generation probabilities with a VDJ recombination model fitted to out-of-frame rearrangements, and checked the results against IGoR. A later analysis scored TCR-TCR, TCR-HLA and TCR-CMV co-occurrence with hypergeometric tests, applying a repertoire-size bias correction to TCR pairs. To estimate false discovery rates, a later analysis permuted the HLA or CMV assignments 20 times. In a later analysis, co-occurring TCRs were grouped using DBSCAN, with TCRdist sequence similarity added in when clustering inside HLA-allele-positive subsets. For co-occurrence clustering, repertoires with fewer than 30,000 or more than 120,000 public chains were excluded, along with about five repertoires with anomalous nucleotide sharing. Entries here come from immuneACCESS through TCRdb and include only in-frame sequences with V and J called. Some clones fail to appear in such tables; in the studies checked, an unresolved V gene covers under half of the shortfall, and the cause of the remainder is unknown. V and J calls and clone size come straight from that table; D and trimming were deduced from the DNA. The sample contains under 200,000 clones, roughly 80% of them found a single time. 0.7% to 0.95% of the sample goes to the ten largest clones.

Rearrangement joined TRBV6-1 to TRBJ2-7, with 8 bases aligning to TRBD1. Sequenced material: PBMCs. The clonotype was recovered from a woman between 18 and 29 years old in good health and CMV-seronegative. The bases are TGTGCCAGCAGTGAAGCCGGGTACGGGACAGGTTCCTACGAGCAGTACTTC. Translated, it gives CASSEAGYGTGSYEQYF.